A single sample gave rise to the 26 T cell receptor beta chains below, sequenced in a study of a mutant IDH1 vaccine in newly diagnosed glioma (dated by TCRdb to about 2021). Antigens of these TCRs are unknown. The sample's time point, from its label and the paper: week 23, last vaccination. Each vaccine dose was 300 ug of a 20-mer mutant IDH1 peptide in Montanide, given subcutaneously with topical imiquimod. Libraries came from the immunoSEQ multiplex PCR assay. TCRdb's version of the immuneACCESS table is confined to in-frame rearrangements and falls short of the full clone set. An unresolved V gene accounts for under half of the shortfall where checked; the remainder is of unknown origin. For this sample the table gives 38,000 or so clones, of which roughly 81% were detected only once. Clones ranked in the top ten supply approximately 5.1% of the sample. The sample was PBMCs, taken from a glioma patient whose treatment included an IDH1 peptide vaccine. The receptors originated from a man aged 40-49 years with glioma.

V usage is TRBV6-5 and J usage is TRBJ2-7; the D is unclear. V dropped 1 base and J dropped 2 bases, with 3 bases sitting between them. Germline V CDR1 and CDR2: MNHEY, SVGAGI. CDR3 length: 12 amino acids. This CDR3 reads CASSYFPYEQYF. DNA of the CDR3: TGTGCCAGCAGTTACTTCCCCTACGAGCAGTACTTC.

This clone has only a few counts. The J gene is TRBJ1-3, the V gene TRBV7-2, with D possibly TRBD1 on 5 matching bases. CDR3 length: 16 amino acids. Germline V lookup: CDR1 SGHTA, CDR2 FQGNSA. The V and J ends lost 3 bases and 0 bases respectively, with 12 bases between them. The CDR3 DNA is TGTGCCAGCAGCTTTACCACAGGTCTCTCTGGAAACACCATATATTTT. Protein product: CASSFTTGLSGNTIYF.

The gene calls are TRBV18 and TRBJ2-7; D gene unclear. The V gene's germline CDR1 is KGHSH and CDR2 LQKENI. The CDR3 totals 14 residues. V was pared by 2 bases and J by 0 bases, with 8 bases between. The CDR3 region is CASSPRTVSYEQYF. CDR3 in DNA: TGTGCCAGCTCACCAAGGACGGTCTCCTACGAGCAGTACTTC.

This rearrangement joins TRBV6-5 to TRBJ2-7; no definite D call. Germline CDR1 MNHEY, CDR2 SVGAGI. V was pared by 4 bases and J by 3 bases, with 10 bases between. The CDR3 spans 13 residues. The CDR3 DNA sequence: TGTGCCAGCAGTTTGGCAGGATTCTACGAGCAGTACTTC. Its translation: CASSLAGFYEQYF.

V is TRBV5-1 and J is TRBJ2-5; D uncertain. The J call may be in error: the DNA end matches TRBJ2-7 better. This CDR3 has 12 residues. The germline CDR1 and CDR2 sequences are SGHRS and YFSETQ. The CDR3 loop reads CASGKSSYEQYF. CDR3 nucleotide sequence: TGCGCCAGCGGGAAAAGCTCCTACGAGCAGTACTTC.

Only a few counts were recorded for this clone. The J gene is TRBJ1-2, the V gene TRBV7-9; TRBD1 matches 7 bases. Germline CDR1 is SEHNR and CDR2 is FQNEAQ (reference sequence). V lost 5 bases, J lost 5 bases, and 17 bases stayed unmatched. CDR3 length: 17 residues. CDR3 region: CASSPNLPPGGKYGYTF. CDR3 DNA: TGTGCCAGCAGCCCAAATCTGCCGCCAGGGGGGAAATATGGCTACACCTTC.

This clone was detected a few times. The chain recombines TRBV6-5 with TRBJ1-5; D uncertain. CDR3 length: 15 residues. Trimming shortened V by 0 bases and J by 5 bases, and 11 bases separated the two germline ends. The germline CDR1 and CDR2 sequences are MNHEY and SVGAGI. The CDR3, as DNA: TGTGCCAGCAGTTACTCGCCCAACCCTCATCAGCCCCAGCATTTT. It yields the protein CASSYSPNPHQPQHF.

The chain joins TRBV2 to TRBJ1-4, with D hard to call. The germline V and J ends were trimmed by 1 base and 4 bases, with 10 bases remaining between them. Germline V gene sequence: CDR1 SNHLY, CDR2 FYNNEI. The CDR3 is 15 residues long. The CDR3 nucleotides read TGTGCCAGCAGTGAAGATGGCTTATATAATGAAAAACTGTTTTTT. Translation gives CASSEDGLYNEKLFF.

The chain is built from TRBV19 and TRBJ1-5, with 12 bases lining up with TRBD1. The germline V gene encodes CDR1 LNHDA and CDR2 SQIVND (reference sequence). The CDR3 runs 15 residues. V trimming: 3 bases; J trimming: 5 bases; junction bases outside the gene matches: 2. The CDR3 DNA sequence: TGTGCCAGTAGTATGGGACAGGGGGCCCATCAGCCCCAGCATTTT. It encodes CASSMGQGAHQPQHF.

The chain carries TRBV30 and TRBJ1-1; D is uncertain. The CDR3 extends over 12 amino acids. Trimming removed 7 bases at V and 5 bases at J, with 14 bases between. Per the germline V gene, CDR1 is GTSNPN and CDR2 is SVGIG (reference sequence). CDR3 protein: CASIRGVTEAFF. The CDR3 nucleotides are TGTGCCTCGATCCGGGGAGTAACTGAAGCTTTCTTT.

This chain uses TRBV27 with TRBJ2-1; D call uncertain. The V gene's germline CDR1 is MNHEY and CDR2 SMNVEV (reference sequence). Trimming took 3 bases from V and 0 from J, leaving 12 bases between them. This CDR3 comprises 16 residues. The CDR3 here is CASSFTAFSSYNEQFF. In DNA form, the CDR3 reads TGTGCCAGCAGTTTCACTGCTTTCAGCTCCTACAATGAGCAGTTCTTC.

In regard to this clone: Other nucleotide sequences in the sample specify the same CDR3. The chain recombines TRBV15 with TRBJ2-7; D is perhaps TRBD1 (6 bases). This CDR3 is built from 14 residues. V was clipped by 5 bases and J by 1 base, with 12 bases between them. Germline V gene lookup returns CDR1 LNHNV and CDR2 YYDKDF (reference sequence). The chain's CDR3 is CATSVRRGSYEQYF. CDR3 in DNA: TGTGCCACCAGCGTCCGCAGGGGTTCCTACGAGCAGTACTTC. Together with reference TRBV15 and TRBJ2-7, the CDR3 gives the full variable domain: DAMVIQNPRYQVTQFGKPVTLSCSQTLNHNVMYWYQQKSSQAPKLLFHYYDKDFNNEADTPDNFQSRRPNTSFCFLDIRSPGLGDTAMYLCATSVRRGSYEQYFGPGTRLTVT.

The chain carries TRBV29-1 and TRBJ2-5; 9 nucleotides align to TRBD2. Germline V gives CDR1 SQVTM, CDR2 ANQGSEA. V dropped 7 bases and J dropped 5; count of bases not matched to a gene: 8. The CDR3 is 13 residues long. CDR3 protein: CSGAGGARETQYF. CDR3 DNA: TGCAGCGGAGCGGGGGGTGCTCGGGAGACCCAGTACTTC.

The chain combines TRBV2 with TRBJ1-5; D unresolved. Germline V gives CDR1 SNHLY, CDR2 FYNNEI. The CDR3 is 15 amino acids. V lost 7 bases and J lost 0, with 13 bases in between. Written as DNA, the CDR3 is TGTGCCAGCAATCTTCAGGAACATAGCAATCAGCCCCAGCATTTT. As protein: CASNLQEHSNQPQHF.

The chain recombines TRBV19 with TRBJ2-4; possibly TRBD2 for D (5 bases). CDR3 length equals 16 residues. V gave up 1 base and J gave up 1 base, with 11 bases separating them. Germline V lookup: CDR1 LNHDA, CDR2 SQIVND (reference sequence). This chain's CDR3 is CASSIGAPGAKNIQYF. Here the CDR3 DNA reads TGTGCCAGTAGTATAGGAGCCCCGGGGGCCAAAAACATTCAGTACTTC.

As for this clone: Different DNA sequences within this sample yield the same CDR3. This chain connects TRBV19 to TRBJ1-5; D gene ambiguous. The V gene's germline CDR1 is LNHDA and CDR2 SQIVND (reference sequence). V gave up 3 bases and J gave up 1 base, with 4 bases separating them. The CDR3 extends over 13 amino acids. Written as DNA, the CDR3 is TGTGCCAGTAGTATTTCGAGCAATCAGCCCCAGCATTTT. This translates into CASSISSNQPQHF.

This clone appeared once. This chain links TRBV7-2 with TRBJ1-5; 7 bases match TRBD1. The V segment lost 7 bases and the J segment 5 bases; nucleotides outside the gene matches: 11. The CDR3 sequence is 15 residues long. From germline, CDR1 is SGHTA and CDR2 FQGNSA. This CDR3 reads CASTRDRDGYQPQHF. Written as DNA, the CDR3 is TGTGCCAGCACCCGAGACAGGGATGGGTATCAGCCCCAGCATTTT.

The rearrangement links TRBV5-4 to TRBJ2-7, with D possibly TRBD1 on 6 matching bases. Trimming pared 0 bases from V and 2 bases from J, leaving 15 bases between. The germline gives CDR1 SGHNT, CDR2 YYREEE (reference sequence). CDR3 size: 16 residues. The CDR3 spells CASSLARGIGTYEQYF. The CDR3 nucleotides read TGTGCCAGCAGCTTGGCCAGGGGAATAGGAACCTACGAGCAGTACTTC.

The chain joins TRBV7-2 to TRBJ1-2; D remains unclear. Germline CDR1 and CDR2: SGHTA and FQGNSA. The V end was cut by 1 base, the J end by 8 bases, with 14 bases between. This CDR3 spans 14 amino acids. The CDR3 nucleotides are TGTGCCAGCAGCTTAGTCCCGGGAGTGAAAGGCTACACCTTC. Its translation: CASSLVPGVKGYTF.

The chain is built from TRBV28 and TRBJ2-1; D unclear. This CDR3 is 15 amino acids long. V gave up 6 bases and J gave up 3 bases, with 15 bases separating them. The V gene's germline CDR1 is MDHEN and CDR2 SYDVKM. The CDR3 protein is CASSVLGKLYNEQFF. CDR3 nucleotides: TGTGCCAGCAGCGTTCTAGGGAAACTCTACAATGAGCAGTTCTTC.

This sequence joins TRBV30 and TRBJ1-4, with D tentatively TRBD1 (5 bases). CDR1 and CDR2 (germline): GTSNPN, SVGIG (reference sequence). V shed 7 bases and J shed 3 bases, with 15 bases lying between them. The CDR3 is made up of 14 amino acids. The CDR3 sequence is CAFIPDSSNEKLFF. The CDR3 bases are TGTGCCTTTATTCCTGACAGCTCTAATGAAAAACTGTTTTTT.

CDR3: CASSGPRGMGGYTF. The DNA of the CDR3 is TGTGCCAGCAGTGGTCCCAGGGGGATGGGTGGCTACACCTTC. V and J are TRBV2 and TRBJ1-2, with TRBD1 matching over 7 bases. Germline CDR1 is SNHLY and CDR2 is FYNNEI. The junction had 9 bases not matched to a gene; V was cut back by 4 bases and J by 7 bases. The CDR3 runs to 14 residues.

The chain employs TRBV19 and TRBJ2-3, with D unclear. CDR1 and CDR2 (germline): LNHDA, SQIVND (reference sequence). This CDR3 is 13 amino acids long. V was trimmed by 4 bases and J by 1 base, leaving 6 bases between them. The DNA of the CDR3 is TGTGCCAGTAGTAATTGGGGCACAGATACGCAGTATTTT. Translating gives CASSNWGTDTQYF.

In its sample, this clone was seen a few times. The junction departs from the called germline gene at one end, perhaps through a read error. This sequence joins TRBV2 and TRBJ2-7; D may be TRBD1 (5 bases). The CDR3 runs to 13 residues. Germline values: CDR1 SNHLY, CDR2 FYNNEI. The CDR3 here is CASSEGHSYEQYF. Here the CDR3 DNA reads TGTGCCAGCAGCGAAGGACACTCCTACGAGCAGTACTTC.

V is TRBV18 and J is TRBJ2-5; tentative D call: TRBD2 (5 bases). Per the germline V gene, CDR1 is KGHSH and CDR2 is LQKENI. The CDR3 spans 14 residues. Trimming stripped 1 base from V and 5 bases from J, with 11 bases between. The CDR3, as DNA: TGTGCCAGCTCACCACGCTACCGAGGGGAGACCCAGTACTTC. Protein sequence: CASSPRYRGETQYF.

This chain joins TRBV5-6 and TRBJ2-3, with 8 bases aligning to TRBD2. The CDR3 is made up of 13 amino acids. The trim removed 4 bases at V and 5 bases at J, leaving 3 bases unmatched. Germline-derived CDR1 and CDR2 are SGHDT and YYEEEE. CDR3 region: CASSNAGGDTQYF. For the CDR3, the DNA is TGTGCCAGCAGCAATGCGGGGGGAGATACGCAGTATTTT.